These T cell receptor beta chains were read from a single sample in a study of blood T cells in healthy people across ages. One entry per CDR3 protein results from TCRdb running MiXCR on the 5' RACE reads. The data show approximately 800,000 distinct CDR3 sequences, more than 45% seen once. Sequencing was performed on blood. These receptors were collected from a man aged 25 to 45 in good health. Each CDR3 is given with its conserved first and last residue. D genes are given only for firm matches. The size field is filled for only some rows; it gives once, few, many or a size class.

D: -
J: TRBJ2-1
size: once
V: TRBV6-2/TRBV6-3
length: 17
DNA: TGTGCCAGCAGTTACCCCCTCGAGTCCCGGTCCTACAATGAGCAGTTCTTC
CDR3: CASSYPLESRSYNEQFF

D: TRBD2
J: TRBJ2-1
size: -
V: TRBV12-5
length: 18
DNA: TGTGCTAGTGGTTTGGACTACTCGGGACTAGGTTTCGACAATGAGCAGTTCTTC
CDR3: CASGLDYSGLGFDNEQFF

D: TRBD2
J: TRBJ2-1
size: -
V: TRBV7-6
length: 18
DNA: TGTGCCAGCAGTCATCCGCACACTAGACTAGCGGGGGACAATGAGCAGTTCTTC
CDR3: CASSHPHTRLAGDNEQFF

D: -
J: TRBJ2-1
size: -
V: TRBV3-1
length: 15
DNA: TGTGCCAGCAGCCAGGCAGGGAGCTCCTACAATGAGCAGTTCTTC
CDR3: CASSQAGSSYNEQFF

D: -
J: TRBJ2-7
size: few
V: TRBV29-1
length: 12
DNA: TGCAGCGTTGGTCCGGAATCCTACGAGCAGTACTTC
CDR3: CSVGPESYEQYF

D: -
J: TRBJ2-5
size: -
V: TRBV7-2
length: 11
DNA: TGTGCCAGCAGGATAGGGCCGGCCCAGTACTTC
CDR3: CASRIGPAQYF

D: -
J: TRBJ1-2
size: -
V: TRBV7-9
length: 12
DNA: TGTGCCAGCAAGGTTGGGGTAGGAGGCTACACCTTC
CDR3: CASKVGVGGYTF

D: -
J: TRBJ2-5
size: -
V: TRBV7-8
length: 15
DNA: TGTGCCAGCAGCGCCCTTGGCGGGGCGGAGGAGACCCAGTACTTC
CDR3: CASSALGGAEETQYF

D: -
J: TRBJ1-5
size: -
V: TRBV6-6
length: 14
DNA: TGTGCCAGCAGTTACGGGGATACGAATCAGCCCCAGCATTTT
CDR3: CASSYGDTNQPQHF

D: -
J: TRBJ2-7
size: -
V: TRBV4-3
length: 17
DNA: TGCGCCAGCAGCCTCCAGCCACCGGGACTTTCATCCTACGAGCAGTACTTC
CDR3: CASSLQPPGLSSYEQYF

D: -
J: TRBJ2-5
size: -
V: TRBV7-8
length: 16
DNA: TGTGCCAGCAGCTCAACCGGGACACTCATGCAAGAGACCCAGTACTTC
CDR3: CASSSTGTLMQETQYF

D: -
J: TRBJ1-1
size: few
V: TRBV4-1
length: 15
DNA: TGCGCCAGCAGCGCCCGTCCAGCCAGGAACACTGAAGCTTTCTTT
CDR3: CASSARPARNTEAFF

D: TRBD2
J: TRBJ2-1
size: -
V: TRBV19
length: 15
DNA: TGTGCCAGTAGTGGGACTACCGGGAATTTGAATGAGCAGTTCTTC
CDR3: CASSGTTGNLNEQFF

D: -
J: TRBJ2-5
size: -
V: TRBV7-2
length: 15
DNA: TGTGCCAGCAGCTTTTCTAGCGAGGGGACAGAGACCCAGTACTTC
CDR3: CASSFSSEGTETQYF

D: -
J: TRBJ2-5
size: -
V: TRBV6-5
length: 14
DNA: TGTGCCAGCAGTTACCATGACGGTCGTGAGACCCAGTACTTC
CDR3: CASSYHDGRETQYF

D: -
J: TRBJ2-7
size: once
V: TRBV9
length: 15
DNA: TGTGCCAGCAGCGTGTCGCCGGGAGCACACTACGAGCAGTACTTC
CDR3: CASSVSPGAHYEQYF

D: -
J: TRBJ2-7
size: -
V: TRBV28
length: 15
DNA: TGTGCCAGCAGTAAACCGGGACTTAACCCCTACGAGCAGTACTTC
CDR3: CASSKPGLNPYEQYF

D: TRBD2
J: TRBJ2-7
size: -
V: TRBV28
length: 14
DNA: TGTGCCAGCAAGGGGAGGGCCAGCTCCTACGAGCAGTACTTC
CDR3: CASKGRASSYEQYF

D: TRBD1
J: TRBJ1-4
size: -
V: TRBV7-9
length: 16
DNA: TGTGCCAGCAGCTCAACCGGGATAGGGGGCGGTGAAAAACTGTTTTTT
CDR3: CASSSTGIGGGEKLFF

D: TRBD2
J: TRBJ2-3
size: -
V: TRBV30
length: 14
DNA: TGTGCCTGGACCCGGGGGGGCCGCACAGATACGCAGTATTTT
CDR3: CAWTRGGRTDTQYF

D: -
J: TRBJ2-7
size: -
V: TRBV3-1
length: 15
DNA: TGTGCCAGCAGCCAAGATCCTGCTATCTCCTACGAGCAGTACTTC
CDR3: CASSQDPAISYEQYF

D: -
J: TRBJ2-6
size: -
V: TRBV7-9
length: 15
DNA: TGTGCCACCGTCCCCCCAAGCTCTGGGGCCAACGTCCTGACTTTC
CDR3: CATVPPSSGANVLTF

D: -
J: TRBJ1-6
size: -
V: TRBV7-9
length: 15
DNA: TGTGCCAGCAGGAGCACCGGGACGGGACATTCACCCCTCCACTTT
CDR3: CASRSTGTGHSPLHF

D: TRBD1
J: TRBJ1-6
size: -
V: TRBV5-5
length: 16
DNA: TGTGCCAGCAGCTTGGCGGGACAGATTTTCCGGTCACCCCTCCACTTT
CDR3: CASSLAGQIFRSPLHF

D: TRBD2
J: TRBJ2-7
size: -
V: TRBV4-1
length: 13
DNA: TGCGCCAGCAGCCACGGCGGGGGTGGTGAGCGGTACTTC
CDR3: CASSHGGGGERYF

D: TRBD2
J: TRBJ2-4
size: few
V: TRBV20-1
length: 14
DNA: TGCAGTGCAAACCCGCGGGAGATCAAAAACATTCAGTACTTC
CDR3: CSANPREIKNIQYF

D: TRBD2
J: TRBJ2-1
size: few
V: TRBV4-1
length: 15
DNA: TGCGCCAGCAGCCAAGAACTAGCGGGAGGTGCTGAGCAGTTCTTC
CDR3: CASSQELAGGAEQFF

D: -
J: TRBJ2-7
size: -
V: TRBV7-9
length: 12
DNA: TGTGCCAGCACCCTCCCTCTAGGCGAGCAGTACTTC
CDR3: CASTLPLGEQYF

D: TRBD1
J: TRBJ2-1
size: few
V: TRBV5-1
length: 16
DNA: TGCGCCAGCAGCCGCGGACAGGCTTGGGCCTACAATGAGCAGTTCTTC
CDR3: CASSRGQAWAYNEQFF

D: TRBD2
J: TRBJ2-1
size: -
V: TRBV20-1
length: 14
DNA: TGCAGTGCTAGAGTAGTAGCGGGACTCAATGAGCAGTTCTTC
CDR3: CSARVVAGLNEQFF

D: -
J: TRBJ2-2
size: -
V: TRBV2
length: 15
DNA: TGTGCCGGCAGTGATGGTCCCGCGAACACCGGGGAGCTGTTTTTT
CDR3: CAGSDGPANTGELFF

D: TRBD1
J: TRBJ1-2
size: -
V: TRBV7-8
length: 13
DNA: TGTGCCAGCACCGAACAGGGGGCGCCTGGCTACACCTTC
CDR3: CASTEQGAPGYTF

D: TRBD2
J: TRBJ2-1
size: few
V: TRBV7-2
length: 14
DNA: TGTGCCAGCAGGCCCGCCGGGACTAGTTATGAGCAGTTCTTC
CDR3: CASRPAGTSYEQFF

D: -
J: TRBJ2-7
size: -
V: TRBV9
length: 15
DNA: TGTGCCAGCAGCGTAGGAGCGGCAGGGGACTACGAGCAGTACTTC
CDR3: CASSVGAAGDYEQYF

D: TRBD2
J: TRBJ2-5
size: -
V: TRBV20-1
length: 19
DNA: TGCAGTGCTAGAGGGGGACCACTAGCGGGAGTAAGGTGGGAGGAGACCCAGTACTTC
CDR3: CSARGGPLAGVRWEETQYF

D: -
J: TRBJ2-7
size: -
V: TRBV20-1
length: 15
DNA: TGCAGTGCTAGCCCCGTGGAAGGGGTACGCTACGAGCAGTACTTC
CDR3: CSASPVEGVRYEQYF

D: -
J: TRBJ2-7
size: -
V: TRBV7-6
length: 15
DNA: TGTGCCAGCAGCTACCAGATCGGGCTGGTCTACGAGCAGTACTTC
CDR3: CASSYQIGLVYEQYF

D: TRBD2
J: TRBJ2-4
size: -
V: TRBV20-1
length: 14
DNA: TGCAGTGCTAGAATAGCGGGGGGACAAAACATTCAGTACTTC
CDR3: CSARIAGGQNIQYF

D: TRBD2
J: TRBJ2-1
size: few
V: TRBV6-2/TRBV6-3
length: 15
DNA: TGTGCCAGCAGAGCGGGAGGGATGACCTACAATGAGCAGTTCTTC
CDR3: CASRAGGMTYNEQFF

D: -
J: TRBJ1-2
size: -
V: TRBV5-1
length: 13
DNA: TGCGCCAGCAGCTTGGGGACAGAGGATGGCTACACCTTC
CDR3: CASSLGTEDGYTF

D: -
J: TRBJ2-2
size: -
V: TRBV15
length: 12
DNA: TGTGCCACCAGCAGTATGGCCGGGGAGCTGTTTTTT
CDR3: CATSSMAGELFF

D: TRBD2
J: TRBJ2-5
size: -
V: TRBV11-2
length: 15
DNA: TGTGCCAGCAGCTCGGGGACTAGCGGGTGGGAGACCCAGTACTTC
CDR3: CASSSGTSGWETQYF

D: TRBD1
J: TRBJ2-7
size: -
V: TRBV4-1
length: 15
DNA: TGCGCCAGCAGCCAAGCAGGGACAGGTGCCTACGAGCAGTACTTC
CDR3: CASSQAGTGAYEQYF

D: TRBD1
J: TRBJ1-2
size: -
V: TRBV28
length: 14
DNA: TGTGCCAGCACCGGGGACAGGGCTAACTATGGCTACACCTTC
CDR3: CASTGDRANYGYTF